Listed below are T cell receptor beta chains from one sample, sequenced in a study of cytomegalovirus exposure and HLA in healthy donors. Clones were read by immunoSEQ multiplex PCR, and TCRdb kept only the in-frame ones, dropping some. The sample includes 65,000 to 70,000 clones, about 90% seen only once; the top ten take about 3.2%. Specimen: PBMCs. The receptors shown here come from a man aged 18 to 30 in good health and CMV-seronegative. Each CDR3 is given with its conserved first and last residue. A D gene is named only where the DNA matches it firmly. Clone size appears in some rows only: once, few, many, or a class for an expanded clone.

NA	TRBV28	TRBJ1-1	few	CASSRGHETAFF	TGTGCCAGCAGCCGAGGACACGAGACAGCTTTCTTT
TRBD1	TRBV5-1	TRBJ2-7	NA	CASSLETGAYEQYF	TGCGCCAGCAGCTTGGAAACAGGGGCCTACGAGCAGTACTTC
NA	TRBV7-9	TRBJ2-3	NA	CASSKEAGNTQYF	TGTGCCAGCAGCAAAGAGGCAGGGAATACGCAGTATTTT
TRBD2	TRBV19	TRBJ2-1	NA	CASRRGASYNEQFF	TGTGCCAGTAGGCGGGGGGCCTCCTACAATGAGCAGTTCTTC
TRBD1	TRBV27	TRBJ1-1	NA	CASSLDRGGRAFF	TGTGCCAGCAGTTTGGACAGGGGAGGGCGAGCTTTCTTT
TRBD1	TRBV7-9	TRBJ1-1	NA	CASVDRLLNTEAFF	TGTGCCAGCGTGGACAGGCTATTGAACACTGAAGCTTTCTTT
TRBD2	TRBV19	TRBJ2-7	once	CASSMRTSGRASYEQYF	TGTGCCAGTAGTATGCGCACTAGCGGGAGGGCCTCCTACGAGCAGTACTTC
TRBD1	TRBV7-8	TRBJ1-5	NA	CASGIDRGGQPQHF	TGTGCCAGCGGAATTGACAGGGGGGGCCAGCCCCAGCATTTT
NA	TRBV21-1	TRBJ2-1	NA	CASSRGREGYNEQFF	TGTGCCAGCAGCAGAGGCCGGGAGGGATACAATGAGCAGTTCTTC
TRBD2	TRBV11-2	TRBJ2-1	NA	CASSLLVAGVLEQFF	TGTGCCAGCAGTCTTTTAGTAGCGGGAGTTTTGGAGCAGTTCTTC
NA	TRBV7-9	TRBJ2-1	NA	CASTQGPLNEQFF	TGTGCCAGCACCCAGGGGCCCCTCAATGAGCAGTTCTTC
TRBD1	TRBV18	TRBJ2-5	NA	CASLMDRLQETQYF	TGTGCCAGCCTTATGGACAGGTTACAAGAGACCCAGTACTTC
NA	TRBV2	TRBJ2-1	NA	CASQQGYNEQFF	TGTGCCAGCCAGCAGGGTTACAATGAGCAGTTCTTC
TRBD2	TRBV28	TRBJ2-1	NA	CASSLFGLATPANEQFF	TGTGCCAGCAGTTTATTCGGACTAGCGACCCCGGCCAATGAGCAGTTCTTC
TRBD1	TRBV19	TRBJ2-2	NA	CASTTAMGQGPGELFF	TGTGCCAGTACCACCGCTATGGGACAGGGTCCCGGGGAGCTGTTTTTT
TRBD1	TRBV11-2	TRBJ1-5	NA	CASSLGTGGYQPQHF	TGTGCCAGCAGCTTAGGGACAGGGGGCTATCAGCCCCAGCATTTT
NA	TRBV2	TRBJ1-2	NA	CASSPLRGYGYTF	TGTGCCAGCAGTCCTTTGAGGGGGTATGGCTACACCTTC
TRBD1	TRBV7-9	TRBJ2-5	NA	CASSLSQGARVTQYF	TGTGCCAGCAGCTTATCACAGGGGGCGCGGGTGACCCAGTACTTC
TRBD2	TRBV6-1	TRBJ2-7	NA	CASSEGTSGSYEQYF	TGTGCCAGCAGTGAAGGGACTAGCGGGAGTTACGAGCAGTACTTC
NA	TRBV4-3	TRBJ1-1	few	CASSHLQGGNTEAFF	TGCGCCAGCAGCCATCTTCAGGGAGGGAACACTGAAGCTTTCTTT
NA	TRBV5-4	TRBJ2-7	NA	CASSSQHSGLSYEQYF	TGTGCCAGCAGCTCCCAACACAGCGGTCTCTCCTACGAGCAGTACTTC
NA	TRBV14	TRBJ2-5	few	CASSQDAGTAQETQYF	TGTGCCAGCAGCCAAGACGCCGGGACTGCACAAGAGACCCAGTACTTC
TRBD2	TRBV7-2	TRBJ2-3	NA	CASSLLLAGNWDTQYF	TGTGCCAGCAGCTTACTGCTAGCGGGAAACTGGGATACGCAGTATTTT
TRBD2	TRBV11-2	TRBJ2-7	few	CASSWAGGGSYEQYF	TGTGCCAGCAGCTGGGCCGGGGGGGGTTCCTACGAGCAGTACTTC
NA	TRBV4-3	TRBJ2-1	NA	CASSQEITENSYNEQFF	TGCGCCAGCAGCCAAGAAATTACGGAGAACTCCTACAATGAGCAGTTCTTC
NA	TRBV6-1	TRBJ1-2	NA	CASSEGLHNYGYTF	TGTGCCAGCAGTGAAGGTTTACACAACTATGGCTACACCTTC
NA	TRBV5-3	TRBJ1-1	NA	CARSWERENTEAFF	TGTGCCAGAAGCTGGGAGCGGGAAAACACTGAAGCTTTCTTT
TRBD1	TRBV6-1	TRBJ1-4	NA	CASRMDRDNEKLFF	TGTGCCAGCAGGATGGACAGGGATAATGAAAAACTGTTTTTT
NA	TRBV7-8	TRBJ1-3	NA	CASSFGVSGNTIYF	TGTGCCAGCAGCTTCGGGGTGTCGGGAAACACCATATATTTT